The clone carrying this T cell receptor beta chain was picked up a small number of times. This sample was included in a study of Graves' ophthalmopathy and Graves' hyperthyroidism. On the study more broadly: At the time of initial diagnosis and before any treatment, peripheral blood was collected.

Using RNA transcripts, the TCR beta CDR3 regions were amplified. HTBI-primed RT-PCR formed the first round, and a multiplex PCR formed the second. Each CDR3 protein is one row after TCRdb ran MiXCR on the multiplex PCR reads. The sample holds about 25,000 distinct CDR3 sequences; 48% are singletons and the top ten take about 5.9%. Physicians reached a diagnosis by relying on clinical symptoms, serum thyroxine, TRAb, thyroid ultrasound and orbital computed tomography. The specimen was peripheral blood. The source is an adult woman with stable Graves' hyperthyroidism.

CDR3 region: CASSHEQGARADTQYF. The CDR3 DNA reads TGCGCCAGCAGCCACGAACAGGGGGCGCGGGCAGATACGCAGTATTTT. The chain is built from TRBV5-1 and TRBJ2-3; TRBD1 aligns across 9 bases. There are 16 residues in the CDR3. From germline, CDR1 is SGHRS and CDR2 YFSETQ. V shed 4 bases and J 4 bases; nucleotides not matched to a gene: 10.